Below are 2 T cell receptor beta chains sequenced from a single sample in a study of molecular identifiers for immune sequencing clone quantification. Each CDR3 protein gets one entry after TCRdb re-called the PCR reads with MiXCR. Seen here are about 32,000 distinct CDR3 sequences, approximately 20% observed once, and the top ten hold approximately 1%. The sequencing sample was made of naive CD8+ T cells from blood, with Jurkat cell RNA spiked in. Noted subset: FACS-sorted CD8+CD4-CCR7+CD45RA+ naive T cells. Receptors originate from a human donor in good health. Some libraries in this study had Jurkat cell RNA spiked in.

This clonotype came up many times. The rearrangement uses TRBV12-3 or TRBV12-4 and TRBJ2-3, with 10 bases lining up with TRBD2. Trimming took 6 bases from V and 0 from J; bases not matched to a gene: 12. This CDR3 has 18 residues. CDR3 residues: CASSLQPSGGTSTDTQYF. In DNA form, the CDR3 reads TGTGCCAGCAGCCTTCAGCCTAGCGGGGGAACTAGCACAGATACGCAGTATTTT.

This clonotype was observed many times. The rearrangement uses TRBV24-1 and TRBJ2-3; 7 bases match TRBD2. The CDR3 runs 18 residues. Germline loops: CDR1 KGHDR, CDR2 SFDVKD. V dropped 9 bases and J dropped 1; count of bases not matched to a gene: 18. The chain's CDR3 is CATGSLAGVGMGTDTQYF. CDR3 bases: TGTGCCACCGGGAGTCTTGCGGGAGTGGGGATGGGCACAGATACGCAGTATTTT.